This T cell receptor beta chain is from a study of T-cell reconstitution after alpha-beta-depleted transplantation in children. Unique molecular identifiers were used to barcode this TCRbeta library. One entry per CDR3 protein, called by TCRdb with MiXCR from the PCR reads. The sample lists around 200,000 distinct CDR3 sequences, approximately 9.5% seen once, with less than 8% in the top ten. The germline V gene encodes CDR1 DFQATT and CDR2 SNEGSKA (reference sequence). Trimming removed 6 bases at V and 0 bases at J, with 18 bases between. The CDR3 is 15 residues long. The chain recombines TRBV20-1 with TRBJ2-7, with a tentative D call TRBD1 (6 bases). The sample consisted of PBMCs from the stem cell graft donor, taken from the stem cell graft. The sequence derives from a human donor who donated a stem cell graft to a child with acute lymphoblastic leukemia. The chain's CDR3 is CSAVSAGDGSYEQYF. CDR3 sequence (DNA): TGCAGTGCCGTCAGTGCAGGGGATGGCTCCTACGAGCAGTACTTC.